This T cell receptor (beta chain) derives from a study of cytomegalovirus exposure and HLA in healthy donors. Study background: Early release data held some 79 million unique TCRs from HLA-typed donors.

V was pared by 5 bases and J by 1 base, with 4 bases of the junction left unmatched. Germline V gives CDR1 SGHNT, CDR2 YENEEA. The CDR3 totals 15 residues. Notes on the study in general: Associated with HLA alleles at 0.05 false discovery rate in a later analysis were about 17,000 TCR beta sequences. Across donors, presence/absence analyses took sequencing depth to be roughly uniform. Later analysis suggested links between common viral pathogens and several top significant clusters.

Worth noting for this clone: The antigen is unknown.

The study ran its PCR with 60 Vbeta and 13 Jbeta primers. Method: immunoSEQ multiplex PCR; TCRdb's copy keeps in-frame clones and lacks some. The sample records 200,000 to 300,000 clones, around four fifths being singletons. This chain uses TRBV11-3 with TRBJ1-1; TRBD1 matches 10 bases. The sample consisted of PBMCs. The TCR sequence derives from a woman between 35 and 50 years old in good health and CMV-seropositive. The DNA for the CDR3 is TGTGCCAGCAGCCTACGACAGGGGGCGAACACTGAAGCTTTCTTT. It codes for CASSLRQGANTEAFF.